This T cell receptor beta chain derives from a study of T-cell reconstitution after alpha-beta-depleted transplantation in children. This clonotype has more than one count but fewer than ten. Unique molecular identifiers tagged the TCRbeta library. TCRdb passed the PCR reads through MiXCR, listing each CDR3 protein once. The profile shows approximately 800,000 distinct CDR3 sequences, around 17% of them singletons. V was cut by 3 bases and J by 5 bases, with 11 bases left in between. This CDR3 spans 14 amino acids. The clonotype originates from a male patient between 5 and 17 years old who had a stem cell transplant for acute lymphoblastic leukemia, so the T cells may come from the graft donor. The material was PBMCs, mostly from graft donor cells, obtained 360 days after TCRalphabeta/CD19-depleted stem cell transplant. This chain connects TRBV12-3 or TRBV12-4 to TRBJ2-1; maybe TRBD2 (6 bases). CDR3 protein: CASSFPGLDNEQFF. CDR3 in DNA: TGTGCCAGCAGTTTTCCGGGACTGGACAATGAGCAGTTCTTC.